This TCR beta chain was identified in a study of response to subunit inactivated influenza vaccine. This clonotype was counted ten times or more. CDR3 length equals 14 residues. Germline lookup yields CDR1 LGHDT and CDR2 YNNKEL (reference sequence). Between the trimmed V and J ends, which lost 3 bases and 9 bases, there was a span of 15 bases. Each CDR3 protein is one row after TCRdb ran MiXCR on the RT-PCR reads. There are fewer than 700,000 distinct CDR3 sequences in the sample; 10% to 15% occur only once, and around 12% lies in the top ten. This specimen consisted of PBMCs from blood, obtained roughly 46 days after vaccination. This chain joins TRBV3-1 and TRBJ2-4; no definite D call. This receptor was obtained from a man aged 45-65 years who received an inactivated influenza vaccine. The CDR3 coding sequence is TGTGCCAGCAGCCAGACGGTGTCGATAGGCATTCAGTACTTC. The encoded protein is CASSQTVSIGIQYF.